These 10 T cell receptor beta chains were all obtained from the same sample, sequenced in a study of T cell responses to AZD1222 COVID-19 vaccine. Libraries were prepared by immunoSEQ multiplex PCR; TCRdb keeps only in-frame clonotypes and omits some of them. The sample yields approximately 140,000 clones, roughly 94% seen once. The source was peripheral blood, collected on day 0 of AZD1222 vaccination. These receptors originate from an adult in good health.

The chain combines TRBV7-9 with TRBJ1-3; no clear D. The V and J ends lost 1 base and 3 bases respectively, with 4 bases between them. The V gene's germline CDR1 is SEHNR and CDR2 FQNEAQ (reference sequence). The CDR3 loop spans 13 amino acids. The CDR3 sequence: CASSLGFGNTIYF. The DNA of the CDR3 is TGTGCCAGCAGCTTAGGGTTTGGAAACACCATATATTTT.

The chain recombines TRBV2 with TRBJ2-2; 9 bases map to TRBD1. With 6 bases clipped from V and 5 bases from J, the junction kept 7 bases outside the gene matches. This CDR3 has 15 residues. Germline V gene sequence: CDR1 SNHLY, CDR2 FYNNEI. This CDR3 reads CASRTGQGGTGELFF. CDR3 DNA sequence: TGTGCCAGCAGGACGGGACAGGGCGGGACCGGGGAGCTGTTTTTT.

V gene TRBV7-9 combines with J gene TRBJ1-3; D gene unclear. The germline V gene encodes CDR1 SEHNR and CDR2 FQNEAQ (reference sequence). V gave up 2 bases and J gave up 2 bases, with 1 base separating them. The CDR3 sequence is 12 residues long. The CDR3, as DNA: TGTGCCAGCAGCTTAACTGGAAACACCATATATTTT. This sequence encodes CASSLTGNTIYF. The full variable domain, rest sourced from reference TRBV7-9 and TRBJ1-3, is DTGVSQNPRHKITKRGQNVTFRCDPISEHNRLYWYRQTLGQGPEFLTYFQNEAQLEKSRLLSDRFSAERPKGSFSTLEIQRTEQGDSAMYLCASSLTGNTIYFGEGSWLTVV.

The DNA of the CDR3 is TGTGCCAGCAGCCACATCGCCGGGACAGGGGGCGCGGATACGCAGTATTTT. This codes for CASSHIAGTGGADTQYF. The chain couples TRBV7-2 to TRBJ2-3; 12 positions agree with TRBD1. This CDR3 spans 17 amino acids. Trimming at V came to 5 bases and at J to 6 bases, leaving 12 bases not matched to a gene. CDR1 and CDR2 (germline): SGHTA, FQGNSA.

This chain links TRBV2 with TRBJ1-2, with D unclear. This CDR3 is built from 14 residues. Trimming left V 3 bases short and J 6 bases short, with 14 bases between. CDR1 and CDR2 (germline): SNHLY, FYNNEI. CDR3 loop: CASSEYRQLNGYTF. Written as DNA, the CDR3 is TGTGCCAGCAGTGAGTACCGACAACTGAATGGCTACACCTTC.

This sequence joins TRBV12-3 or TRBV12-4 and TRBJ2-3, with D unclear. Trimming removed 0 bases from V and 5 bases from J, with 6 bases in between. There are 13 residues in the CDR3. Here the CDR3 reads CASSLAHIDTQYF. DNA of the CDR3: TGTGCCAGCAGTTTAGCCCACATAGATACGCAGTATTTT.

V gene TRBV5-6 combines with J gene TRBJ1-5; D unresolved. Germline values: CDR1 SGHDT, CDR2 YYEEEE. Between the trimmed V and J ends, which lost 5 bases and 1 base, there was a span of 10 bases. This CDR3 is 14 amino acids long. The CDR3 DNA sequence: TGTGCCAGCAGTTCGGTAGGGAGCAATCAGCCCCAGCATTTT. Residues: CASSSVGSNQPQHF.

The chain has TRBV19 and TRBJ2-1; TRBD2 is a possible D gene (5 bases). The length of the CDR3 is 14 residues. V lost 10 bases, J lost 4 bases, and 17 bases lay in between. The V gene's germline CDR1 is LNHDA and CDR2 SQIVND (reference sequence). CDR3 protein: CATSGVRDYNEQFF. CDR3 DNA sequence: TGTGCCACCAGCGGAGTACGGGATTACAATGAGCAGTTCTTC.

This clone occurred a few times. The V and J genes are TRBV5-1 and TRBJ2-4; D is possibly TRBD1 (6 bases). V was shortened by 0 bases and J by 6 bases, with 16 bases between the two germline ends. The CDR3 length is 16 residues. Germline CDR1 SGHRS, CDR2 YFSETQ. CDR3 sequence: CASSLAKGDRRNIQYF. CDR3 nucleotide sequence: TGCGCCAGCAGCTTGGCCAAGGGGGACCGGCGAAACATTCAGTACTTC.

This clone was seen more than once but under ten times. The rearrangement uses TRBV19 and TRBJ1-5; D not certain. Per the germline V gene, CDR1 is LNHDA and CDR2 is SQIVND (reference sequence). CDR3 length: 11 amino acids. V shed 8 bases and J shed 10 bases, with 12 bases lying between them. The CDR3 protein is CASGGKVPQHF. The CDR3 bases are TGTGCCAGTGGAGGGAAAGTACCCCAGCATTTT.